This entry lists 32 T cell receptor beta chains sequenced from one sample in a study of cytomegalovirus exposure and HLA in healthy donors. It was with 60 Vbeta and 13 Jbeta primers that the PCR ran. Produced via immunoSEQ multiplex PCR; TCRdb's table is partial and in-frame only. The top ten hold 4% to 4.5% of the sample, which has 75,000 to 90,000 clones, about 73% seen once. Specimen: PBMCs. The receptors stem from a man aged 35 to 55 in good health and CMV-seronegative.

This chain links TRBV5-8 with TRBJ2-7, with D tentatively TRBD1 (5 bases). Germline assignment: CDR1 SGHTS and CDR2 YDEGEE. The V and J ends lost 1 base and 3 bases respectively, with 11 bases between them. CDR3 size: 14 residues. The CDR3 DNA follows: TGTGCCAGCAGCTTGTCCGGACACTACTACGAGCAGTACTTC. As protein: CASSLSGHYYEQYF.

The CDR3, as DNA: TGTGCCAGCAGCTTAGTCGAAGGGACTAACACTGAAGCTTTCTTT. Encoded protein: CASSLVEGTNTEAFF. This chain links TRBV7-9 with TRBJ1-1; D is possibly TRBD1 (5 bases). CDR1 and CDR2 from the germline V gene are SEHNR and FQNEAQ (reference sequence). V dropped 1 base and J dropped 2 bases, with 11 bases sitting between them. The CDR3 has 15 residues.

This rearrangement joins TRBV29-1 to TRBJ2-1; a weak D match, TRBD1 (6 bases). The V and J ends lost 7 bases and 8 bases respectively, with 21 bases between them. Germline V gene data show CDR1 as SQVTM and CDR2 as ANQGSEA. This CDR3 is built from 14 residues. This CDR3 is CSAAAGVTPHEQFF. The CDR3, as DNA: TGCAGCGCCGCGGCAGGGGTGACCCCCCATGAGCAGTTCTTC.

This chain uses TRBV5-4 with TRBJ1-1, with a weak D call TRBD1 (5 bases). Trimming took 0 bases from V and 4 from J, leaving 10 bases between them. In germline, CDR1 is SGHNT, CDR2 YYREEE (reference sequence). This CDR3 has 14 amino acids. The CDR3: CASSLGGRSTEAFF. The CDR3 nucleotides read TGTGCCAGCAGCTTGGGGGGCCGGAGCACTGAAGCTTTCTTT.

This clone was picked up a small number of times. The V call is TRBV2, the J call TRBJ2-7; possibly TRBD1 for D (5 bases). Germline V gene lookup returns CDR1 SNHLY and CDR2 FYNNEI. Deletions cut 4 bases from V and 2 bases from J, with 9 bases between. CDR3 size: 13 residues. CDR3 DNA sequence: TGTGCCAGCAGTGTTGTACAGGCCTACGAGCAGTACTTC. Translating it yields CASSVVQAYEQYF.

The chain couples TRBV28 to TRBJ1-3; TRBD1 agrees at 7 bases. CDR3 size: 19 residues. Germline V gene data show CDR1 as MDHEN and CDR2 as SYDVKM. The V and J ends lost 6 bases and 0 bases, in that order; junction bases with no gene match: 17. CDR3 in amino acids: CASSDFRPTGSFSGNTIYF. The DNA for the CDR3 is TGTGCCAGCAGCGATTTCCGACCGACAGGGTCCTTCTCTGGAAACACCATATATTTT.

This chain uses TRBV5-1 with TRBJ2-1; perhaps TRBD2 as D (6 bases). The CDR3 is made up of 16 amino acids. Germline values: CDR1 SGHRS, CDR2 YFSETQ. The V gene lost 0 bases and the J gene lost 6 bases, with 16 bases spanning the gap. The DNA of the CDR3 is TGCGCCAGCAGCTTGGGGGGCGGGATTGATTCCAATGAGCAGTTCTTC. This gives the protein CASSLGGGIDSNEQFF.

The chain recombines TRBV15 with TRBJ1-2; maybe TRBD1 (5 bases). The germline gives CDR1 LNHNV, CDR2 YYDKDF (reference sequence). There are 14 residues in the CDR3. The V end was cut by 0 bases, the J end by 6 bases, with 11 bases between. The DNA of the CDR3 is TGTGCCACCAGCAGAGATCGGACAAGAGATGGCTACACCTTC. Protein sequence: CATSRDRTRDGYTF.

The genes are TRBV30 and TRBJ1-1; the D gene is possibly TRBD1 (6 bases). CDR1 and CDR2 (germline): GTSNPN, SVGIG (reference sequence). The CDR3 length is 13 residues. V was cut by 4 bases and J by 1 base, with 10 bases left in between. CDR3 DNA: TGTGCCTGGATTAAGACAGGGAACACTGAAGCTTTCTTT. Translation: CAWIKTGNTEAFF.

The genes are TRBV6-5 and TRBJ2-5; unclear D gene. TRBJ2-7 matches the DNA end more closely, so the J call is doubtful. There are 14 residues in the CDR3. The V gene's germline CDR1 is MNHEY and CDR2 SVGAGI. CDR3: CASSLSPQFYEQYF. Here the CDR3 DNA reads TGTGCCAGCAGTTTGTCACCCCAATTTTACGAGCAGTACTTC.

The CDR3 coding sequence is TGTGCCAGCAGCCACGGACAGGGGGCCAGCACCGGGGAGCTGTTTTTT. Translating gives CASSHGQGASTGELFF. The V gene is TRBV7-8, the J gene TRBJ2-2; 11 bases agree with TRBD1. V lost 5 bases to trimming and J lost 4 bases; unmatched junction nucleotides: 6. Germline CDR1 SGHVS, CDR2 FQNEAQ. The length of the CDR3 is 16 residues.

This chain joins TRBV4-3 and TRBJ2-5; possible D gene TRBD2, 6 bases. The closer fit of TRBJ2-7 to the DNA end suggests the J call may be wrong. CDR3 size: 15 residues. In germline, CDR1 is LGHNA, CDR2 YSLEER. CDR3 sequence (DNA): TGCGCCAGCAGCCAAGATCGGGGGTTGGTATACGAGCAGTACTTC. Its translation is CASSQDRGLVYEQYF.

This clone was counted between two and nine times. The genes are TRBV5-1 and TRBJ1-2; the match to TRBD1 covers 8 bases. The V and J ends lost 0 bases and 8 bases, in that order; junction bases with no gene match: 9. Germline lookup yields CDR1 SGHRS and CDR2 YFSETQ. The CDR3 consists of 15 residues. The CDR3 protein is CASSLVPGGLDGYTF. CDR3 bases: TGCGCCAGCAGCTTGGTGCCAGGGGGCTTGGACGGCTACACCTTC. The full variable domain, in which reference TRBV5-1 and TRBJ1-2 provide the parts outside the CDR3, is KAGVTQTPRYLIKTRGQQVTLSCSPISGHRSVSWYQQTPGQGLQFLFEYFSETQRNKGNFPGRFSGRQFSNSRSEMNVSTLELGDSALYLCASSLVPGGLDGYTFGSGTRLTVV.

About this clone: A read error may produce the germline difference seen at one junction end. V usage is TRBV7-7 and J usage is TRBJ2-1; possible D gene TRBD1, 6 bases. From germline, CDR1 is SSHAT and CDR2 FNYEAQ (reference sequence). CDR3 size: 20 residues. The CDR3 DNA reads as TGTGCTAGCAGCTTAGCGCCCCTGGGTAGACCAGGGGTTGTCTACAATGAGCAGTTCTTC. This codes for CASSLAPLGRPGVVYNEQFF.

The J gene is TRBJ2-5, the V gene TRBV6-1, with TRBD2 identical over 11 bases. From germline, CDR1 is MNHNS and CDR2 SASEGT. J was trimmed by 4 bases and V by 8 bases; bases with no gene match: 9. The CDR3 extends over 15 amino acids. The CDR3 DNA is TGTGCCAGCGGGCCTAGCGGGAGGCCGGGAGAGACCCAGTACTTC. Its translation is CASGPSGRPGETQYF.

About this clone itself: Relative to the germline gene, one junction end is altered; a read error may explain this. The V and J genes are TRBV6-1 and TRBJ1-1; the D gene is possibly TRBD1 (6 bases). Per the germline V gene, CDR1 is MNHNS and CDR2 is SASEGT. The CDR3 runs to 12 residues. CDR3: CASSRWDTGAFF. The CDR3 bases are TGTGCCAGCAGCCGATGGGACACTGGAGCTTTCTTT.

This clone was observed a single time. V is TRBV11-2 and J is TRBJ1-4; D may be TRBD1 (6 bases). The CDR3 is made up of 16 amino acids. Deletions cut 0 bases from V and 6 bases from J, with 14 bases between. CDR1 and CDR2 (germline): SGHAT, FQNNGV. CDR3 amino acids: CASSLEGGRWYEKLFF. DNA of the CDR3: TGTGCCAGCAGCTTAGAGGGGGGGCGCTGGTATGAAAAACTGTTTTTT.

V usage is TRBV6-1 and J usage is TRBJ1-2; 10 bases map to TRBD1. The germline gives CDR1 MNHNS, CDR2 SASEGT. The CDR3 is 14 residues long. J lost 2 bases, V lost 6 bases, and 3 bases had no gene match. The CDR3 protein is CASRKTGGNYGYTF. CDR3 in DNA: TGTGCCAGCAGAAAGACAGGGGGCAACTATGGCTACACCTTC.

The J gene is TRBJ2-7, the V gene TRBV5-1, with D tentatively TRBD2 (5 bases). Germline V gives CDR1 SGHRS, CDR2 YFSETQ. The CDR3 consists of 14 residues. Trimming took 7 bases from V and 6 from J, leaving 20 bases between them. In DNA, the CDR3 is TGCGCCAGCGGCCACGGGATGGCGTTCCCCGAGCAGTACTTC. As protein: CASGHGMAFPEQYF.

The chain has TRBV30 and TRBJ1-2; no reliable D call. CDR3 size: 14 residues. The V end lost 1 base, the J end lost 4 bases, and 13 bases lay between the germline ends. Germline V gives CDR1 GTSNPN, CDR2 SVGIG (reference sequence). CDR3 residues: CAWSAQSDRYGYTF. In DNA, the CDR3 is TGTGCCTGGAGTGCCCAGAGCGACCGCTATGGCTACACCTTC.

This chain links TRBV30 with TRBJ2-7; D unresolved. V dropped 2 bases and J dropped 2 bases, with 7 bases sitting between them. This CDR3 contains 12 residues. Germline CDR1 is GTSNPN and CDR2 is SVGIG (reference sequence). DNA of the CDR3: TGTGCCTGGAGTTCACTGACCTACGAGCAGTACTTC. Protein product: CAWSSLTYEQYF.

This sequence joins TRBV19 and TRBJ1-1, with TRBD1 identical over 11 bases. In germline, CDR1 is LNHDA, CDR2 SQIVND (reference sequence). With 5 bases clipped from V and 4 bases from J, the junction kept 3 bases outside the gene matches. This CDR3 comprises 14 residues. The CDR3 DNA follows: TGTGCCAGTAGTCGGGGACAGGGGGTCACTGAAGCTTTCTTT. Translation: CASSRGQGVTEAFF.

DNA of the CDR3: TGCAGCGTTCTTGCGGGAGGGCGCAATGAGCAGTTCTTC. The encoded protein is CSVLAGGRNEQFF. The rearrangement links TRBV29-1 to TRBJ2-1; 9 bases align to TRBD2. V gave up 5 bases and J gave up 6 bases; unmatched junction bases: 5. This CDR3 is 13 amino acids long. Germline V gene data show CDR1 as SQVTM and CDR2 as ANQGSEA.

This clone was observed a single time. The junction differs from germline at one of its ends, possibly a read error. The CDR3 DNA sequence: TGTGCCAGCAGCTTGGCCCGGGACAGGGTCCTGGGCTATAGCTACACCTTC. It codes for CASSLARDRVLGYSYTF. The genes are TRBV5-4 and TRBJ1-2, with TRBD1 matching 9 bases. The CDR3 has 17 amino acids. CDR1 and CDR2 from the germline V gene are SGHNT and YYREEE (reference sequence).

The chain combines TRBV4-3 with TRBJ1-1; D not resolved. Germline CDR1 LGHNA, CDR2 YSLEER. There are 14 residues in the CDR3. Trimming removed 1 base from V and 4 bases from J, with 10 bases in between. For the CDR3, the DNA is TGCGCCAGCAGCCAAGTTTCGACGGGCACTGAAGCTTTCTTT. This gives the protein CASSQVSTGTEAFF.

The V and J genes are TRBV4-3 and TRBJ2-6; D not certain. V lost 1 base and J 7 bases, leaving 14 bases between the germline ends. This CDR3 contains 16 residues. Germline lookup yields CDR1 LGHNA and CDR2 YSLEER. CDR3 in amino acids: CASSQGLSDGANVLTF. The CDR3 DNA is TGCGCCAGCAGCCAAGGCCTCTCTGATGGCGCCAACGTCCTGACTTTC.

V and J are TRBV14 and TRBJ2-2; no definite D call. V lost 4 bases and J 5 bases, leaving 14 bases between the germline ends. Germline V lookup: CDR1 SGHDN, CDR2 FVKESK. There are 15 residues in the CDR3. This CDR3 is CASSRYSRDTGELFF. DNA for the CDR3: TGTGCCAGCAGCCGGTACTCTAGAGATACCGGGGAGCTGTTTTTT. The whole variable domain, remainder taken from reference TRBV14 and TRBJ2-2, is EAGVTQFPSHSVIEKGQTVTLRCDPISGHDNLYWYRRVMGKEIKFLLHFVKESKQDESGMPNNRFLAERTGGTYSTLKVQPAELEDSGVYFCASSRYSRDTGELFFGEGSRLTVL.

CDR3 in amino acids: CASSQDTTNTEAFF. Written as DNA, the CDR3 is TGCGCCAGCAGCCAAGATACCACAAACACTGAAGCTTTCTTT. V usage is TRBV4-3 and J usage is TRBJ1-1; no reliable D call. V was shortened by 0 bases and J by 2 bases, with 7 bases between the two germline ends. The CDR3 sequence is 14 residues long. Germline V gene lookup returns CDR1 LGHNA and CDR2 YSLEER.

CDR3 loop: CASTQGLNTEAFF. DNA for the CDR3: TGTGCCAGTACCCAGGGGTTGAACACTGAAGCTTTCTTT. The rearrangement links TRBV19 to TRBJ1-1; possible D gene TRBD1, 6 bases. The V end lost 7 bases, the J end lost 0 bases, and 9 bases lay between the germline ends. The V gene's germline CDR1 is LNHDA and CDR2 SQIVND (reference sequence). The CDR3 sequence is 13 residues long. Full variable domain (outside the CDR3, taken from reference TRBV19 and TRBJ1-1): DGGITQSPKYLFRKEGQNVTLSCEQNLNHDAMYWYRQDPGQGLRLIYYSQIVNDFQKGDIAEGYSVSREKKESFPLTVTSAQKNPTAFYLCASTQGLNTEAFFGQGTRLTVV.

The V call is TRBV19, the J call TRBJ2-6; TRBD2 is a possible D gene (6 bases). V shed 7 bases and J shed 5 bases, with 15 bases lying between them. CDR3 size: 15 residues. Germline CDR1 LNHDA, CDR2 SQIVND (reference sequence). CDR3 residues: CASTTRGSWANVLTF. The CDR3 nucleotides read TGTGCCAGTACGACCCGGGGGAGCTGGGCCAACGTCCTGACTTTC.

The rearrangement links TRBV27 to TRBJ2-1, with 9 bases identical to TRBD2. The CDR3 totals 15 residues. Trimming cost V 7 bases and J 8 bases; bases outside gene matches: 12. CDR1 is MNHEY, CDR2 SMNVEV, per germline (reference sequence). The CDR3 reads CASKVTASGKYEQFF. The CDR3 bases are TGTGCCAGCAAGGTGACGGCTAGCGGGAAGTATGAGCAGTTCTTC.

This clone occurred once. CDR3 in DNA: TGTGCCAGCAGTAACAGCCATTCCACAGATACGCAGTATTTT. Translated: CASSNSHSTDTQYF. The chain has TRBV6-1 and TRBJ2-3; no clear D gene. This CDR3 contains 14 residues. The germline V gene has CDR1 MNHNS and CDR2 SASEGT. V lost 5 bases and J lost 2, with 11 bases in between.